The clone carrying this T cell receptor beta chain was seen a few times. Its target is not known. This entry is derived from a study of shared clonotypes between healthy human individuals. Study overall: The cohort had two women and three men, ages 18 to 49.

Study processing details: Junction-only immunoSEQ data arrived without quality scores, meaning filtering differed. The repertoire was sequenced with immunoSEQ multiplex PCR; TCRdb's copy has only in-frame clones and lacks some. Clone size and the V and J calls come from that table; the DNA yielded D and trimming. This table has some 79,000 clones, roughly three fifths appearing once. Study-wide findings and caveats: Investigators collected only blood, and repertoires in tissues likely differ. Large depth notwithstanding, sorted-subset sequencing proved incomplete by rarefaction.

The J segment lost 4 bases and the V segment lost 7 bases, leaving 11 bases of the junction unmatched. The CDR3 length is 16 residues. Germline-derived CDR1 and CDR2 are SQVTM and ANQGSEA. Material: memory CD8+ T cells sorted from blood. Subset indicated: CD45RO+ cells pooled with CCR7-negative TemRA cells. The chain joins TRBV29-1 to TRBJ2-1; 12 nucleotides align to TRBD2. This clonotype was sampled from a young man in good health. CDR3 DNA: TGCAGCGCGGGACTAGCGGGTTCCCCCCCTTACAATGAGCAGTTCTTC. Amino acid sequence: CSAGLAGSPPYNEQFF.